Listed below are T cell receptor beta chains from one sample, sequenced in a study of vaccination effects on CD4 cells after COVID-19. For these receptors, no antigen is known. Measured with immunoSEQ multiplex PCR; TCRdb has only the in-frame clones, and not every one. The table shows approximately 74,000 clones, with under 85% occurring only once. The source was CD4+ T cells from PBMCs cultured with HCoV-OC43 spike peptides, collected after COVID-19 vaccination. The receptors stem from a human donor who received a COVID-19 vaccine. Both conserved end residues are part of each CDR3. D genes are given only for firm matches. Size is stated for part of the rows, as once, few or many counts, or as a class when the clone is expanded.

v_call: TRBV29-1; j_call: TRBJ1-2; d_call: .; clone_size: once; cdr3_aa: CSVDPHRGYTF; cdr3_nt: TGCAGCGTTGATCCCCATCGGGGCTACACCTTC
v_call: TRBV6-1; j_call: TRBJ1-5; d_call: TRBD1; clone_size: .; cdr3_aa: CASSEPGGTGQNQPQHF; cdr3_nt: TGTGCCAGCAGTGAACCGGGGGGGACAGGACAGAATCAGCCCCAGCATTTT
v_call: TRBV2; j_call: TRBJ1-5; d_call: .; clone_size: .; cdr3_aa: CASSGTALGPQHF; cdr3_nt: TGTGCCAGCAGTGGGACAGCCCTAGGGCCCCAGCATTTT
v_call: TRBV7-3; j_call: TRBJ2-2; d_call: TRBD1; clone_size: .; cdr3_aa: CASSFRQGNTGELFF; cdr3_nt: TGTGCCAGCAGCTTTAGACAGGGTAACACCGGGGAGCTGTTTTTT
v_call: TRBV5-1; j_call: TRBJ2-1; d_call: TRBD2; clone_size: .; cdr3_aa: CASSSGLAGDNEQFF; cdr3_nt: TGCGCCAGCAGCTCCGGACTAGCGGGGGACAATGAGCAGTTCTTC
v_call: TRBV7-2; j_call: TRBJ2-5; d_call: TRBD2; clone_size: .; cdr3_aa: CASSLVFSGGGAVETQYF; cdr3_nt: TGTGCCAGCAGCTTAGTCTTTAGTGGCGGGGGGGCCGTAGAGACCCAGTACTTC
v_call: TRBV30; j_call: TRBJ1-1; d_call: TRBD1; clone_size: .; cdr3_aa: CAWRRTGGTEAFF; cdr3_nt: TGTGCCTGGAGGAGGACAGGTGGCACTGAAGCTTTCTTT
v_call: TRBV15; j_call: TRBJ2-6; d_call: .; clone_size: few; cdr3_aa: CATSKTVGPEGANVLTF; cdr3_nt: TGTGCCACCAGTAAGACAGTCGGTCCCGAGGGGGCCAACGTCCTGACTTTC
v_call: TRBV12-3/TRBV12-4; j_call: TRBJ1-2; d_call: .; clone_size: .; cdr3_aa: CASSFYGIGYTF; cdr3_nt: TGTGCCAGCAGTTTTTACGGGATTGGCTACACCTTC
v_call: TRBV30; j_call: TRBJ2-3; d_call: TRBD1; clone_size: .; cdr3_aa: CAWSVRTGLGTDTQYF; cdr3_nt: TGTGCCTGGAGTGTAAGGACAGGTTTAGGCACAGATACGCAGTATTTT
v_call: TRBV6-2/TRBV6-3; j_call: TRBJ2-3; d_call: TRBD1; clone_size: few; cdr3_aa: CASSYRGQRITPNTQYF; cdr3_nt: TGTGCCAGCAGTTACCGGGGACAGAGGATTACACCGAATACGCAGTATTTT
v_call: TRBV4-3; j_call: TRBJ1-2; d_call: .; clone_size: .; cdr3_aa: CASSQEGMGGYTF; cdr3_nt: TGCGCCAGCAGCCAAGAAGGGATGGGGGGCTACACCTTC
v_call: TRBV27; j_call: TRBJ1-5; d_call: .; clone_size: .; cdr3_aa: CASSPGGQPQHF; cdr3_nt: TGTGCCAGCAGTCCGGGGGGGCAGCCCCAGCATTTT
v_call: TRBV2; j_call: TRBJ1-2; d_call: .; clone_size: .; cdr3_aa: CASRQGSTSYGYTF; cdr3_nt: TGTGCCAGCAGACAGGGCTCAACGAGCTATGGCTACACCTTC
v_call: TRBV27; j_call: TRBJ1-2; d_call: .; clone_size: .; cdr3_aa: CASSPGSGVYGYTF; cdr3_nt: TGTGCCAGCAGTCCAGGTTCAGGGGTTTATGGCTACACCTTC
v_call: TRBV19; j_call: TRBJ2-4; d_call: .; clone_size: .; cdr3_aa: CASTHVGAKNIQYF; cdr3_nt: TGTGCCAGTACTCACGTCGGGGCCAAAAACATTCAGTACTTC
v_call: TRBV5-1; j_call: TRBJ2-1; d_call: TRBD2; clone_size: .; cdr3_aa: CASILLAGGPGEQFF; cdr3_nt: TGCGCCAGCATCCTACTAGCGGGGGGGCCTGGTGAGCAGTTCTTC
v_call: TRBV5-1; j_call: TRBJ2-2; d_call: TRBD2; clone_size: .; cdr3_aa: CASSLGGQRGFHTGELFF; cdr3_nt: TGCGCCAGCAGCTTGGGGGGCCAGCGGGGGTTTCACACCGGGGAGCTGTTTTTT
v_call: TRBV12-3/TRBV12-4; j_call: TRBJ1-2; d_call: .; clone_size: .; cdr3_aa: CASSFLGGYTF; cdr3_nt: TGTGCCAGCAGTTTTCTCGGAGGCTACACCTTC
v_call: TRBV7-9; j_call: TRBJ2-1; d_call: TRBD2; clone_size: .; cdr3_aa: CASSLGLAGSSYNEQFF; cdr3_nt: TGTGCCAGCAGCTTAGGTCTAGCGGGGTCCTCCTACAATGAGCAGTTCTTC
v_call: TRBV2; j_call: TRBJ1-5; d_call: .; clone_size: .; cdr3_aa: CASSVTRGNQPQHF; cdr3_nt: TGTGCCAGCAGTGTGACCAGAGGCAATCAGCCCCAGCATTTT
v_call: TRBV5-4; j_call: TRBJ1-1; d_call: .; clone_size: .; cdr3_aa: CASSLWGEGAFF; cdr3_nt: TGTGCCAGCAGCCTCTGGGGGGAGGGAGCTTTCTTT
v_call: TRBV19; j_call: TRBJ2-1; d_call: .; clone_size: .; cdr3_aa: CASSISGRTDEQFF; cdr3_nt: TGTGCCAGCAGTATTTCGGGGAGGACGGATGAGCAGTTCTTC
v_call: TRBV23-1; j_call: TRBJ1-5; d_call: .; clone_size: .; cdr3_aa: CASSQSREYF; cdr3_nt: TGCGCCAGCAGTCAAAGTCGGGAGTATTTT
v_call: TRBV9; j_call: TRBJ1-1; d_call: .; clone_size: .; cdr3_aa: CASSYSATSFGTEAFF; cdr3_nt: TGTGCCAGCAGCTATTCAGCGACATCCTTTGGAACTGAAGCTTTCTTT
v_call: TRBV4-2; j_call: TRBJ1-1; d_call: TRBD1; clone_size: .; cdr3_aa: CASSRGTGGESTEAFF; cdr3_nt: TGTGCCAGCAGCCGAGGGACAGGGGGCGAGAGCACTGAAGCTTTCTTT
v_call: TRBV30; j_call: TRBJ1-3; d_call: .; clone_size: .; cdr3_aa: CAWSSSGNSGNTIYF; cdr3_nt: TGTGCCTGGAGTTCCTCGGGGAACTCTGGAAACACCATATATTTT
v_call: TRBV19; j_call: TRBJ2-2; d_call: TRBD1; clone_size: .; cdr3_aa: CASKSAGGDNTGELFF; cdr3_nt: TGTGCCAGTAAATCGGCAGGGGGTGATAACACCGGGGAGCTGTTTTTT
v_call: TRBV3-1/TRBV3-2; j_call: TRBJ2-4; d_call: .; clone_size: few; cdr3_aa: CASSPNPQGNIQYF; cdr3_nt: TGTGCCAGCAGCCCGAACCCCCAGGGAAACATTCAGTACTTC
v_call: TRBV27; j_call: TRBJ1-5; d_call: TRBD1; clone_size: .; cdr3_aa: CASSPWTGDNNQPQHF; cdr3_nt: TGTGCCAGCAGCCCCTGGACAGGAGATAACAATCAGCCCCAGCATTTT
v_call: TRBV10-1; j_call: TRBJ1-4; d_call: .; clone_size: .; cdr3_aa: CATRCAGFF; cdr3_nt: TGCGCCACCCGCTGCGCTGGGTTTTTT
v_call: TRBV6-5; j_call: TRBJ2-1; d_call: .; clone_size: .; cdr3_aa: CASSTRGALRYEQFF; cdr3_nt: TGTGCCAGCAGTACCCGGGGGGCCCTCCGCTATGAGCAGTTCTTC
v_call: TRBV27; j_call: TRBJ1-2; d_call: .; clone_size: few; cdr3_aa: CASRRQGTNYGYTF; cdr3_nt: TGTGCCAGCAGGCGCCAGGGAACTAACTATGGCTACACCTTC
v_call: TRBV3-1/TRBV3-2; j_call: TRBJ1-1; d_call: TRBD1; clone_size: few; cdr3_aa: CASSYRGSGTEAFF; cdr3_nt: TGTGCCAGCAGCTACAGGGGTTCGGGGACTGAAGCTTTCTTT
v_call: TRBV7-2; j_call: TRBJ1-4; d_call: TRBD1; clone_size: .; cdr3_aa: CASTHGTGWNEKLFF; cdr3_nt: TGTGCCAGCACCCACGGGACAGGGTGGAATGAAAAACTGTTTTTT
v_call: TRBV5-1; j_call: TRBJ2-2; d_call: TRBD2; clone_size: .; cdr3_aa: CASSSGGPNTGELFF; cdr3_nt: TGCGCCAGCAGTAGCGGGGGGCCAAACACCGGGGAGCTGTTTTTT
v_call: TRBV5-1; j_call: TRBJ2-6; d_call: .; clone_size: .; cdr3_aa: CASSLGGSSGANVLTF; cdr3_nt: TGCGCCAGCAGCTTGGGGGGGAGCTCTGGGGCCAACGTCCTGACTTTC
v_call: TRBV18; j_call: TRBJ1-6; d_call: TRBD1; clone_size: .; cdr3_aa: CASRTGAGNSPLHF; cdr3_nt: TGTGCCAGCCGGACAGGGGCAGGGAATTCACCCCTCCACTTT
v_call: TRBV28; j_call: TRBJ1-2; d_call: TRBD1; clone_size: .; cdr3_aa: CASRPGTGGSGYTF; cdr3_nt: TGTGCCAGCAGACCCGGGACAGGGGGCAGTGGCTACACCTTC
v_call: TRBV15; j_call: TRBJ2-5; d_call: .; clone_size: .; cdr3_aa: CATSRGSRGYQETQYF; cdr3_nt: TGTGCCACCAGCAGAGGGAGCCGTGGGTACCAAGAGACCCAGTACTTC
v_call: TRBV5-1; j_call: TRBJ2-5; d_call: TRBD2; clone_size: .; cdr3_aa: CASSWGALAGGETQYF; cdr3_nt: TGCGCCAGCAGCTGGGGGGCGCTAGCGGGGGGAGAGACCCAGTACTTC
v_call: TRBV6-1; j_call: TRBJ1-2; d_call: TRBD1; clone_size: few; cdr3_aa: CASSEAVTGTGGILYGYTF; cdr3_nt: TGTGCCAGCAGTGAAGCGGTAACCGGGACAGGGGGAATACTTTACGGCTACACCTTC
v_call: TRBV4-1; j_call: TRBJ2-1; d_call: TRBD1; clone_size: .; cdr3_aa: CASSQGTARTPYNEQFF; cdr3_nt: TGCGCCAGCAGCCAGGGGACAGCGCGAACTCCCTACAATGAGCAGTTCTTC
v_call: TRBV12-5; j_call: TRBJ1-2; d_call: .; clone_size: .; cdr3_aa: CASAALGYGYTF; cdr3_nt: TGTGCTAGTGCCGCGTTAGGCTATGGCTACACCTTC
v_call: TRBV27; j_call: TRBJ1-2; d_call: .; clone_size: .; cdr3_aa: CASSLWKDSYGYTF; cdr3_nt: TGTGCCAGCAGTTTATGGAAGGACAGCTATGGCTACACCTTC
v_call: TRBV4-1; j_call: TRBJ1-5; d_call: .; clone_size: .; cdr3_aa: CASSQGDPGGSQPQHF; cdr3_nt: TGCGCCAGCAGCCAGGGGGACCCCGGGGGGAGCCAGCCCCAGCATTTT
v_call: TRBV4-2; j_call: TRBJ2-3; d_call: TRBD1; clone_size: .; cdr3_aa: CASSREGGQGPTDTQYF; cdr3_nt: TGTGCCAGCAGCCGAGAAGGTGGACAGGGACCCACAGATACGCAGTATTTT
v_call: TRBV7-3; j_call: TRBJ2-2; d_call: TRBD2; clone_size: .; cdr3_aa: CASSLLPGGPGTGELFF; cdr3_nt: TGTGCCAGCAGCTTACTACCGGGGGGGCCGGGCACCGGGGAGCTGTTTTTT
v_call: TRBV24-1; j_call: TRBJ1-5; d_call: TRBD1; clone_size: .; cdr3_aa: CATSDATGGQPQHF; cdr3_nt: TGTGCCACCAGTGATGCCACAGGGGGCCAGCCCCAGCATTTT
v_call: TRBV9; j_call: TRBJ1-6; d_call: .; clone_size: .; cdr3_aa: CASSVMDSPNSPLHF; cdr3_nt: TGTGCCAGCAGCGTGATGGACAGTCCTAATTCACCCCTCCACTTT
v_call: TRBV13; j_call: TRBJ2-1; d_call: TRBD1; clone_size: once; cdr3_aa: CASSSPGTGFYNEQFF; cdr3_nt: TGTGCCAGCAGCTCTCCCGGGACAGGGTTCTACAATGAGCAGTTCTTC
v_call: TRBV7-9; j_call: TRBJ2-5; d_call: TRBD1; clone_size: .; cdr3_aa: CASSLSAGGMETQYF; cdr3_nt: TGTGCCAGCAGCTTATCGGCAGGGGGCATGGAGACCCAGTACTTC
v_call: TRBV7-2; j_call: TRBJ1-4; d_call: .; clone_size: .; cdr3_aa: CASSYGTYNEKLFF; cdr3_nt: TGTGCCAGCAGCTACGGGACATACAATGAAAAACTGTTTTTT
v_call: TRBV5-4; j_call: TRBJ2-5; d_call: .; clone_size: .; cdr3_aa: CASSLGQDQETQYF; cdr3_nt: TGTGCCAGCAGCTTGGGGCAGGACCAAGAGACCCAGTACTTC
v_call: TRBV2; j_call: TRBJ1-3; d_call: TRBD1; clone_size: .; cdr3_aa: CARLDRASSGNTIYF; cdr3_nt: TGTGCCAGGCTCGACAGGGCGAGCTCTGGAAACACCATATATTTT
v_call: TRBV18; j_call: TRBJ1-3; d_call: .; clone_size: .; cdr3_aa: CASSLQGSGNTIYF; cdr3_nt: TGTGCCAGCTCATTACAGGGTTCTGGAAACACCATATATTTT
v_call: TRBV5-1; j_call: TRBJ2-5; d_call: .; clone_size: .; cdr3_aa: CASSLGGAGVGTQYF; cdr3_nt: TGCGCCAGCAGCTTGGGAGGGGCTGGCGTCGGGACCCAGTACTTC
v_call: TRBV6-5; j_call: TRBJ1-5; d_call: .; clone_size: .; cdr3_aa: CASVSTGGNQPQHF; cdr3_nt: TGTGCCAGCGTATCCACCGGTGGCAATCAGCCCCAGCATTTT
v_call: TRBV6-6; j_call: TRBJ1-2; d_call: TRBD1; clone_size: .; cdr3_aa: CASSSRDRGAYGYTF; cdr3_nt: TGTGCCAGCAGTTCCCGGGACAGGGGGGCCTATGGCTACACCTTC
v_call: TRBV4-1; j_call: TRBJ2-3; d_call: TRBD1; clone_size: .; cdr3_aa: CASSQFSRTGGRTDTQYF; cdr3_nt: TGCGCCAGCAGCCAATTCTCTAGGACAGGGGGGCGCACAGATACGCAGTATTTT